One T cell receptor beta chain is described in this entry. Its antigen is still unknown. These data originate in a study of T cells in localized non-small cell lung cancer. Whole-study findings and limits: Highest T cell clonality was seen in uninvolved adjacent lung, surpassing that measured in tumor. Among the top 100 tumor clones, a median around 50 appeared in adjacent lung.

Sequencing was performed with immunoSEQ multiplex PCR; in TCRdb, only in-frame clones are kept and a portion is missing. The sample has about 5,600 clones, roughly 28% seen once. This sequence was found in a female donor older than 55 with stage I lung adenocarcinoma. This specimen consisted of lung tumor tissue, obtained before any cancer treatment.

CDR3 sequence (DNA): TGTGCCAGTAGTATTATTTCGGGGGCGGGCTCCTACAATGAGCAGTTCTTC. Amino acid sequence: CASSIISGAGSYNEQFF. The chain uses TRBV19 and TRBJ2-1; D may correspond to TRBD1 or TRBD2 (6 bases each). V lost 3 bases and J 0 bases, leaving 15 bases between the germline ends. The CDR3 is 17 amino acids. The germline CDR1 and CDR2 sequences are LNHDA and SQIVND (reference sequence).